This TCR beta chain came from a study of blood T cell repertoires in COVID-19 (dated by TCRdb to about 2020). For context, the study as a whole: Samples covering the acute and convalescent phases of COVID-19 were provided by collaborators in the United States, Italy and Spain. The repertoires were made available in a free public database intended to serve as a resource for research on the immune response to SARS-CoV-2. Where available, HLA class I and class II types were taken from metadata supplied by the sample provider and were not determined by assay-based typing. The prospective study material was composed of cDNA or gDNA derived from T cells, B-cell-depleted T cells, or PBMCs. Subjects who had been exposed to COVID-19, were actively infected with it, or had recovered from it provided the deeply sampled blood TCRbeta repertoires that made up the dataset. Samples came from the ongoing ImmuneRACE study (first 160 participants) plus 1,254 subjects from 6 global collaborators. Nearly every sample came with metadata listing a de-identified subject ID, COVID-19 status, age in years and sex.

Remarks on this clone: It lacks a known antigen. The sample holds no much larger clone one base away, and base qualities are not on file.

TCRbeta CDR3 regions were amplified from genomic DNA using the immunoSEQ Assay, a bias-controlled multiplex PCR. The paper's data handling went like this. Nucleated cell counts per sample were estimated from amplification of reference gene primers within the assay. To quantify the absolute abundance of each unique TCRbeta CDR3 rearrangement, sequence reads were collapsed and filtered. For each sample, productive Simpson clonality was calculated by taking the square root of Simpson's diversity index across productive rearrangements. TCRdb re-hosts the immuneACCESS table, in-frame sequences only. Its copies lack some clones; in the studies checked, an unresolved V gene accounts for under half of them, and the cause for the rest is not known. D and trimming were read from the DNA, whereas the V and J calls and clone size are those reported in that table. The sample includes 65,000 or so clones, with 80% to 90% observed a single time. The top ten constitute about 16% of the sample.

What the authors observed across the whole study: The quantity of clinical and demographic metadata differed by source and by participant and was supplied without curation.

The germline V gene (reference sequence) yields LNHDA for CDR1 and SQIVND for CDR2. Ends trimmed: V by 7 bases, J by 0 bases; bases unmatched to a gene: 13. The CDR3, from cysteine to phenylalanine, totals 17 residues. Of the read, only the CDR3 DNA is kept; its 51 bases are in frame from base 1. Each collaborating institution followed its own protocols to collect whole blood in K2EDTA tubes. For TCRbeta analysis, collaborators shipped samples as frozen whole blood, isolated PBMCs, or DNA extracted from either of those sample types. This clonotype was obtained from a man older than 75 with acute or convalescent COVID-19. The sequence links TRBV19 to TRBJ1-2; TRBD1 agrees with 8 junctional bases. Sequencing input: peripheral blood. Read as DNA, the sequence is TGTGCCAGTAAGAAGCCCGGGACAGGACCCACTAACTATGGCTACACCTTC. Translated, it gives CASKKPGTGPTNYGYTF.